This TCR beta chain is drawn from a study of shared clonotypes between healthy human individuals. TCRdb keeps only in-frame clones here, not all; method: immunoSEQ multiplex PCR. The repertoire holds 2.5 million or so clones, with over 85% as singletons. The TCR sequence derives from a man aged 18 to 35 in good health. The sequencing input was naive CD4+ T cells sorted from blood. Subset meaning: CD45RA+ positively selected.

The CDR3 bases are TGCAGCACAACGAGGGGGGGGCAGATGACAGATACGCAGTATTTT. It translates to CSTTRGGQMTDTQYF. The chain joins TRBV29-1 to TRBJ2-3, with a weak D call TRBD2 (7 bases). The CDR3 length is 15 residues. Germline loops: CDR1 SQVTM, CDR2 ANQGSEA. V lost 8 bases and J 3 bases, leaving 21 bases between the germline ends.